This T cell receptor (beta chain) was identified in a study of technical replicates of blood from four donors. Data came from immunoSEQ multiplex PCR; TCRdb stores just in-frame clones and leaves some out. This sample has roughly 80,000 clones, with just over 95% found just once. Sequences were obtained from T cells isolated from PBMCs. The TCR comes from a human donor in good health.

CDR3 DNA: TGTGCCAGCAGTTCCCCCTCCGCGTCGGACTATGGCTACACCTTC. Translating it yields CASSSPSASDYGYTF. The rearrangement uses TRBV28 and TRBJ1-2; D is undetermined. The germline CDR1 and CDR2 sequences are MDHEN and SYDVKM. V was pared by 4 bases and J by 3 bases, with 15 bases between. This CDR3 region has 15 residues.